This TCR beta chain is drawn from a study of identical twins. Germline V gives CDR1 SGHTA, CDR2 FQGNSA. The CDR3 runs 15 residues. V was pared by 5 bases and J by 3 bases, with 17 bases between. One entry per CDR3 protein results from TCRdb running MiXCR on the 5' RACE reads. The table has more than 600,000 distinct CDR3 sequences, about 20% seen once. The same data also contributed to another study, on T cells expressing NK-cell markers. That investigation notes: The study drew TCR beta repertoires from sorted CD3+CD56+NKG2C+, CD3+CD56+NKG2C- and CD3+CD56-NKG2C+ T cells.

This sequence joins TRBV7-2 and TRBJ2-7, with TRBD2 as a possible D gene (6 bases). The specimen was PBMCs. This receptor was obtained from a woman in her late teens or twenties in good health. CDR3 DNA sequence: TGTGCCAGCAGCCCCCCGGGCGGGAAACTCTACGAGCAGTACTTC. Translating gives CASSPPGGKLYEQYF. Looking up the rest from reference TRBV7-2 and TRBJ2-7 gives the full variable domain: GAGVSQSPSNKVTEKGKDVELRCDPISGHTALYWYRQSLGQGLEFLIYFQGNSAPDKSGLPSDRFSAERTGGSVSTLTIQRTQQEDSAVYLCASSPPGGKLYEQYFGPGTRLTVT.